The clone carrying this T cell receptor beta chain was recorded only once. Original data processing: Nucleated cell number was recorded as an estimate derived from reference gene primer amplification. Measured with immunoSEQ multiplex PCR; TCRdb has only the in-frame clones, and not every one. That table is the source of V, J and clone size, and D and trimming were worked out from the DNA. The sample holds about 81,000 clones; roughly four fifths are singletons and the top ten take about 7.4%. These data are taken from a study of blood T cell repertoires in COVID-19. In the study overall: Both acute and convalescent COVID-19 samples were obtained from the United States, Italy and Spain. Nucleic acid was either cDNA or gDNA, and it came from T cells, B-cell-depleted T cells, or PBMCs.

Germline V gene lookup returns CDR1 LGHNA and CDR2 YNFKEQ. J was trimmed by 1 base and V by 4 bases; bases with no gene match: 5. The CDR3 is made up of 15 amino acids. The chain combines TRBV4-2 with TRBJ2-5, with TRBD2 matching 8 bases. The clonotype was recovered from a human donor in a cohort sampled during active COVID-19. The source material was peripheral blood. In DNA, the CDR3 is TGTGCCAGCAGCCGGGTGCGGGGGGTCCAAGAGACCCAGTACTTC. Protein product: CASSRVRGVQETQYF.